The 5 T cell receptor beta chains presented below share a single source sample, sequenced in a study of cytomegalovirus exposure and HLA in healthy donors. It was with 60 Vbeta and 13 Jbeta primers that the PCR ran. Assay: immunoSEQ multiplex PCR; the TCRdb copy retains only in-frame clones and omits some. The sample lists about 120,000 clones, more than 70% occurring once. Sequencing input: PBMCs. All receptors come from a woman aged 55-75 years in good health and CMV-seropositive.

The genes are TRBV7-6 and TRBJ1-1; 7 bases map to TRBD1. Germline CDR1 and CDR2: SGHVS and FNYEAQ. V gave up 4 bases and J gave up 0 bases; unmatched junction bases: 5. CDR3 length: 15 amino acids. CDR3 coding DNA: TGTGCCAGCAGCTCAGTCGGGACAGTGAACACTGAAGCTTTCTTT. Translation: CASSSVGTVNTEAFF. Full variable domain (rest looked up from reference TRBV7-6 and TRBJ1-1): GAGVSQSPRYKVTKRGQDVALRCDPISGHVSLYWYRQALGQGPEFLTYFNYEAQQDKSGLPNDRFSAERPEGSISTLTIQRTEQRDSAMYRCASSSVGTVNTEAFFGQGTRLTVV.

This clone came up once. This rearrangement joins TRBV15 to TRBJ2-5; 7 positions agree with TRBD1. V lost 5 bases, J lost 2 bases, and 5 bases stayed unmatched. CDR3 length: 14 residues. Germline loops: CDR1 LNHNV, CDR2 YYDKDF (reference sequence). The CDR3 loop is CATSFGQAQETQYF. The CDR3 coding sequence is TGTGCCACCAGCTTTGGACAGGCACAAGAGACCCAGTACTTC.

The gene calls are TRBV28 and TRBJ1-1; D unresolved. This CDR3 spans 12 amino acids. Per the germline V gene, CDR1 is MDHEN and CDR2 is SYDVKM. Trimming cost V 6 bases and J 1 base, with 6 bases left between them. The CDR3 bases are TGTGCCAGCAGAGTACAGAACACTGAAGCTTTCTTT. Protein sequence: CASRVQNTEAFF. The full variable domain, with the rest looked up from reference TRBV28 and TRBJ1-1, is DVKVTQSSRYLVKRTGEKVFLECVQDMDHENMFWYRQDPGLGLRLIYFSYDVKMKEKGDIPEGYSVSREKKERFSLILESASTNQTSMYLCASRVQNTEAFFGQGTRLTVV.

This clone was detected once. The chain has TRBV7-2 and TRBJ2-1; tentatively, D is TRBD1 (5 bases). The CDR3 runs to 11 residues. V lost 11 bases and J lost 8, with 13 bases in between. Germline V lookup: CDR1 SGHTA, CDR2 FQGNSA. The CDR3 protein is CAASRAYEQFF. DNA for the CDR3: TGTGCCGCCAGCAGGGCCTATGAGCAGTTCTTC.

The chain couples TRBV6-5 to TRBJ2-5, with 10 positions matching TRBD2. Matching the DNA end better, TRBJ2-7 makes the J call doubtful. Germline loops: CDR1 MNHEY, CDR2 SVGAGI. The CDR3 loop spans 15 amino acids. CDR3 region: CASSYSSGRTYEQYF. DNA of the CDR3: TGTGCCAGCAGTTACTCTAGCGGGAGGACTTACGAGCAGTACTTC.